Detailed here is one TCR beta chain. Its antigen is not yet known. Base qualities were left out, and no much larger clone turns up one base away. The record originates from a study of shared clonotypes between healthy human individuals (dated by TCRdb to the early 2020s). Some background on the complete study: Three men and two women, aged 18 to 49 years, made up the cohort. For each donor, CD4 naive and CD4 memory were each run on three plates, CD8 naive on two plates, and CD8 memory on one plate. To estimate repertoire size and how much clonotypes are shared between individuals, the study performed deep sequencing of blood TCR repertoires from a handful of healthy adults. To increase sequencing depth and limit assay-specific biases, TCR repertoire library preparation and sequencing were carried out by different laboratories using diverse techniques. Each donor's leukapheresis produced roughly between roughly 0.85 and 9.5 billion PBMCs.

Healthy HIV-negative adults with no recently reported acute infections or vaccinations were included as donors. Only Caucasian adults living in Nashville, Tennessee, USA were represented among the donors. CD4+ T cells were enriched by magnetic negative selection, after which naive cells were positively selected on CD45RA and the negative fraction was taken as the memory subset. Blood was obtained by leukapheresis, after which PBMCs were separated by Ficoll-Histopaque density gradient centrifugation and cryopreserved in liquid nitrogen vapor phase. Purity and quantity of every magnetically sorted T cell population were checked by analytical flow cytometry. From each sorted fraction, genomic DNA was isolated and quantified by UV absorbance on a Nanodrop 2000c. The germline V gene provides CDR1 SGHVS and CDR2 FQNEAQ. CDR3 length: 14 amino acids, cysteine to phenylalanine. Kept here is only the CDR3 DNA, which spans 42 bases and is read in frame from base 1. V was cut back by 5 bases and J by 6 bases, leaving a gap of 15 bases between them.

What the study reported, not specific to this receptor: Based on pairwise subsampling, the degree of clonotype sharing among donors was expected to be affected by sequencing depth. Compared with non-shared clonotypes, clonotypes shared by all four sorted-subset donors had higher generation probabilities. Estimated clonotype richness was generally larger for naive than for memory subsets. Sampling was restricted to blood, and TCR repertoires in tissues likely differ from the TCR repertoires found in blood. About 4.5% of naive CD4, 3.5% of naive CD8, 2.3% of memory CD4, and 0.4% of memory CD8 clonotypes were shared across several donors. The genetic and exposure-history diversity represented was limited by the small number of donors. Incomplete sequencing was indicated by rarefaction of sorted-subset datasets, despite the large sequencing depth.

Using the deep immunoSEQ assay, multiplex PCR amplified TCR CDR3 regions from genomic DNA. Extracted genomic DNA from each cell subset was spread evenly across all wells of several immunoSEQ 96-well plates, with each plate serving as a replicate. For sorted subsets, each replicate PCR was loaded with roughly 190 ng genomic DNA, equivalent to 30,000 or so T cell genomes. Purified libraries were measured with a Qubit 3.0 fluorometer, size-checked on a Bioanalyzer 2100, and measured again with the KAPA Library Quantification kit. Each immunoSEQ 96-well plate was sequenced on its own single-read 150-cycle Illumina NextSeq 550 flow cell. In the original analysis: Because only junctional sequences without quality scores were contained in the immunoSEQ output, filtering matching that applied to full-length reads could not be performed. To assign V/J genes and CDR3, sequences were annotated against IMGT germline references using PyIR, a Python wrapper for IgBLAST v1.9. Reads were removed for weak V/J assignments (E-value above 1e-6), missing CDR3, stop codons, out-of-frame junctions, or ambiguous translated residues. V3J clonotypes were defined as sequences sharing the same inferred V gene, J gene, and CDR3 amino acid sequence. Percentage overlap between repertoires was calculated by dividing the number of shared unique clonotypes by the size of the smaller repertoire. RTK rarefaction, the Chao1 estimator, and Recon v2.1 estimates of unobserved clonotypes were used to assess repertoire richness. For all TCRbeta clonotypes obtained by the gDNA method from several donors, generation probabilities were computed with OLGA. TCRdb took this table from immuneACCESS and kept in-frame rearrangements with V and J called. Such tables lack part of the clones; where checked against another copy, unresolved V genes explain under half of the gap, and the rest is unexplained. The V and J calls and clone size come from that table; D and trimming were worked out from the DNA. In this sample the table shows millions of clones, 85% to 95% of which occur a single time. Of the sample, 0.39% falls within the top ten clones.

The chain links TRBV7-8 with TRBJ2-3, with no confidently assigned D gene. This sequence originates from a man aged 18 to 30 in good health. Some clones in this sample may be carry-over from other donors' samples. The specimen sequenced was naive CD4+ T cells from PBMCs. Interpreted using the paper, the cell subset or site label stands for: CD45RA+ positively selected. The CDR3 has the sequence CASSISPAKDTQYF. The DNA reads as follows: TGTGCCAGCAGCATTAGCCCGGCGAAGGATACGCAGTATTTT.